The T cell receptor beta chain described here comes from a study of blood T cells in healthy people across ages. This CDR3 comprises 11 residues. The germline CDR1 and CDR2 sequences are DFQATT and SNEGSKA (reference sequence). The use of a sample-barcoded 5' primer and a J-beta primer mix characterized a second PCR of about 7 to 12 cycles. Tags on each cDNA molecule came from a template-switch adaptor with 12 random nucleotides. One entry per CDR3 protein results from TCRdb running MiXCR on the 5' RACE reads. Among about 1.1 million distinct CDR3 sequences, around two fifths were seen once, and the ten largest hold around 12%.

The sample taken for sequencing was blood. The chain carries TRBV20-1 and TRBJ1-1; D is unresolved. This TCR derives from a man younger than 30 in good health. CDR3 in amino acids: CSPVSGTEAFF. CDR3 DNA: TGCAGCCCCGTCTCTGGAACTGAAGCTTTCTTT.